Listed below are T cell receptor beta chains from one sample, sequenced in a study of T cells in Graves' hyperthyroidism and ophthalmopathy. TCRdb independently ran MiXCR on the multiplex PCR reads; one entry per CDR3 protein. This sample has about 640,000 distinct CDR3 sequences; less than 25% occur once, and the top ten carry over 30%. What was sequenced was blood. These receptors came from a man aged 25-45 years with Graves' ophthalmopathy. CDR3s include the opening cysteine and the closing phenylalanine or tryptophan. A D gene is named only where the DNA matches it firmly. Rows give clone size only sometimes, using once, few, many, or a class for an expanded clone.

CDR3	DNA	size	length	D	V	J
CAIRSRDRGNTEAFF	TGTGCCATCCGATCACGGGACAGGGGTAACACTGAAGCTTTCTTT	few	15	TRBD1	TRBV10-3	TRBJ1-1
CATSDRGPYNEQFF	TGTGCCACCAGTGATAGGGGGCCCTACAATGAGCAGTTCTTC	NA	14	TRBD1	TRBV24-1	TRBJ2-1
CASSEGSGSVYEQYF	TGTGCCAGCAGTGAAGGGAGCGGGAGCGTCTACGAGCAGTACTTC	many	15	TRBD2	TRBV2	TRBJ2-7
CASSAAQAGEQFF	TGCGCCAGCAGCGCTGCCCAAGCTGGGGAGCAGTTCTTC	NA	13	NA	TRBV4-1	TRBJ2-1
CASSLEERRNEQFF	TGTGCCAGCAGCTTAGAGGAGCGTCGGAATGAGCAGTTCTTC	once	14	NA	TRBV7-9	TRBJ2-1
CASSHRSAYGANVLTF	TGTGCCAGCAGCCACCGTAGTGCGTATGGGGCCAACGTCCTGACTTTC	few	16	NA	TRBV14	TRBJ2-6
CASSDKRMGTGELFF	TGCGCCAGCAGTGACAAGCGGATGGGCACCGGGGAGCTGTTTTTT	NA	15	NA	TRBV10-1	TRBJ2-2
CASRLILAGVGNEQFF	TGTGCCAGCAGGCTCATTCTAGCGGGAGTGGGCAATGAGCAGTTCTTC	NA	16	TRBD2	TRBV12-3/TRBV12-4	TRBJ2-1
CASSAPGQVQETQYF	TGTGCCAGCAGCGCCCCGGGACAGGTCCAAGAGACCCAGTACTTC	NA	15	TRBD1	TRBV11-2	TRBJ2-5
CAWKNAGVGNQPQHF	TGTGCCTGGAAAAACGCAGGGGTAGGCAATCAGCCCCAGCATTTT	many	15	NA	TRBV30	TRBJ1-5
CASSLGGSGHNEQFF	TGTGCCAGCAGTTTGGGCGGGAGTGGACACAATGAGCAGTTCTTC	many	15	TRBD2	TRBV28	TRBJ2-1
CASSLMSSSYNEQFF	TGTGCCAGCAGCTTAATGAGTAGCTCCTACAATGAGCAGTTCTTC	many	15	NA	TRBV11-2	TRBJ2-1
CASSYRGTPYEQYF	TGTGCCAGCAGCTATAGAGGGACACCCTACGAGCAGTACTTC	few	14	NA	TRBV28	TRBJ2-7
CASSPHPLPDTQYF	TGTGCCAGCTCACCACACCCATTGCCAGATACGCAGTATTTT	NA	14	NA	TRBV18	TRBJ2-3
CSARMGPNQPQHF	TGCAGTGCTAGAATGGGGCCAAATCAGCCCCAGCATTTT	many	13	NA	TRBV20-1	TRBJ1-5
CAGSSGAYTGELFF	TGTGCCGGCAGTTCCGGGGCGTACACCGGGGAGCTGTTTTTT	NA	14	NA	TRBV28	TRBJ2-2
CSVYLDRSLTEAFF	TGCAGCGTATACCTAGACAGGTCTCTGACTGAAGCTTTCTTT	few	14	NA	TRBV29-1	TRBJ1-1
CASSQTLAGGEQFF	TGTGCCAGCAGTCAGACACTAGCGGGAGGGGAGCAGTTCTTC	many	14	TRBD2	TRBV6-2/TRBV6-3	TRBJ2-1
CASSPYATSSTGTQYF	TGTGCCAGCAGCCCCTATGCTACTAGCTCCACAGGTACGCAGTATTTT	NA	16	NA	TRBV11-2	TRBJ2-3
CASSYRPGSYNEQFF	TGTGCCAGCAGCTACCGGCCGGGCTCCTACAATGAGCAGTTCTTC	few	15	NA	TRBV7-9	TRBJ2-1
CASSHTAGQRNSPLHF	TGTGCCAGTAGCCATACTGCAGGACAGCGTAATTCACCCCTCCACTTT	few	16	NA	TRBV19	TRBJ1-6
CASSVGREGQETQYF	TGTGCCAGTAGTGTTGGCCGGGAGGGGCAGGAGACCCAGTACTTC	NA	15	TRBD2	TRBV19	TRBJ2-5
CAISERSADYGYTF	TGTGCCATCAGTGAAAGGTCTGCAGACTATGGCTACACCTTC	few	14	NA	TRBV10-3	TRBJ1-2
CASSQGLSAYEQYF	TGTGCCAGCAGCCAAGGACTAAGCGCCTACGAGCAGTACTTC	many	14	NA	TRBV3-1	TRBJ2-7
CASSAPGQESYEQYF	TGTGCCAGCTCAGCCCCGGGACAGGAGTCCTACGAGCAGTACTTC	many	15	TRBD1	TRBV18	TRBJ2-7
CSVEERRGTSPSQYF	TGCAGCGTTGAAGAGCGGAGGGGGACCTCTCCGTCCCAGTACTTC	few	15	NA	TRBV29-1	TRBJ2-5
CSAARQEYTEAFF	TGCAGTGCGGCGCGACAGGAATACACTGAAGCTTTCTTT	NA	13	NA	TRBV20-1	TRBJ1-1
CSANPAGGSYEQYF	TGCAGTGCTAACCCAGCGGGAGGATCCTACGAGCAGTACTTC	NA	14	TRBD2	TRBV20-1	TRBJ2-7
CSARTGHEQYF	TGCAGTGCTAGAACAGGCCATGAGCAGTACTTC	NA	11	NA	TRBV20-1	TRBJ2-7
CASSVRLSTDTQYF	TGTGCCAGCAGCGTACGGCTAAGCACAGATACGCAGTATTTT	NA	14	NA	TRBV9	TRBJ2-3
CSARDRGAGGYGELFF	TGCAGTGCTAGAGATCGAGGAGCGGGAGGCTACGGGGAGCTGTTTTTT	many	16	TRBD2	TRBV20-1	TRBJ2-2
CASISGTLGIYNEQFF	TGTGCCAGCATTTCGGGAACCCTGGGGATCTACAATGAGCAGTTCTTC	few	16	NA	TRBV7-8	TRBJ2-1
CASSLGLLAGVQETQYF	TGTGCCAGCAGCTTGGGGCTTCTAGCGGGAGTACAAGAGACCCAGTACTTC	NA	17	TRBD2	TRBV7-2	TRBJ2-5
CASSQEFRGGAEAFF	TGCGCCAGCAGCCAAGAATTTCGGGGGGGTGCTGAAGCTTTCTTT	NA	15	NA	TRBV4-1	TRBJ1-1
CASSLPTQITDTQYF	TGTGCCAGCAGTCTCCCGACACAGATTACGGATACGCAGTATTTT	many	15	NA	TRBV28	TRBJ2-3
CASRPTSGSPNTGELFF	TGTGCCAGCAGGCCAACTAGCGGGAGTCCAAACACCGGGGAGCTGTTTTTT	few	17	TRBD2	TRBV7-9	TRBJ2-2
CASSESGLAGGLKHNEQFF	TGTGCCAGCAGTGAATCCGGACTAGCGGGAGGCCTTAAACACAATGAGCAGTTCTTC	many	19	TRBD2	TRBV2	TRBJ2-1
CASSSPGTSGSVWTGELFF	TGTGCCAGCAGCTCACCCGGGACTAGCGGGAGTGTTTGGACCGGGGAGCTGTTTTTT	few	19	TRBD2	TRBV7-8	TRBJ2-2
CASRTYPGLISTDTQYF	TGTGCCAGCAGAACCTATCCGGGACTTATAAGCACAGATACGCAGTATTTT	many	17	NA	TRBV28	TRBJ2-3
CASKVGGTYEQYF	TGTGCCAGCAAAGTAGGAGGGACCTACGAGCAGTACTTC	many	13	NA	TRBV28	TRBJ2-7
CASSLDRIAQETQYF	TGTGCCAGCAGCCTGGATAGGATAGCGCAAGAGACCCAGTACTTC	few	15	NA	TRBV2	TRBJ2-5
CASSMGGGERLNTGELFF	TGTGCCAGCAGCATGGGAGGGGGGGAACGACTGAACACCGGGGAGCTGTTTTTT	few	18	NA	TRBV7-2	TRBJ2-2
CASSVVNQGYNEQFF	TGTGCCAGCAGCGTAGTAAACCAAGGGTACAATGAGCAGTTCTTC	NA	15	NA	TRBV9	TRBJ2-1
CASSPSETQYF	TGTGCCAGCTCACCTTCTGAGACCCAGTACTTC	many	11	NA	TRBV18	TRBJ2-5
CASSEVEGGRAFF	TGTGCCAGCAGTGAAGTCGAGGGGGGTCGAGCTTTCTTT	many	13	NA	TRBV2	TRBJ1-1
CASAQYSPNTGELFF	TGTGCCAGCGCACAGTACTCGCCCAACACCGGGGAGCTGTTTTTT	NA	15	NA	TRBV6-1	TRBJ2-2
CASRRTNSYEQYF	TGTGCCAGCAGACGGACGAATTCCTACGAGCAGTACTTC	NA	13	NA	TRBV6-1	TRBJ2-7
CASYRPGNTIYF	TGTGCCAGCTACCGACCTGGAAACACCATATATTTT	many	12	NA	TRBV2	TRBJ1-3
CASSGAKMNTEAFF	TGCGCCAGCAGCGGAGCGAAAATGAACACTGAAGCTTTCTTT	many	14	NA	TRBV5-1	TRBJ1-1
CASTPGTGELFF	TGTGCCAGCACCCCGGGGACCGGGGAGCTGTTTTTT	many	12	NA	TRBV5-4	TRBJ2-2
CSARGGLAGLSSYNEQFF	TGCAGTGCTAGGGGGGGACTAGCGGGACTGAGCTCCTACAATGAGCAGTTCTTC	NA	18	TRBD2	TRBV20-1	TRBJ2-1
CASRRQDGSSGANVLTF	TGCGCCAGCAGAAGACAGGACGGCAGCTCTGGGGCCAACGTCCTGACTTTC	NA	17	NA	TRBV10-2	TRBJ2-6
CASSVTSGYTDTQYF	TGTGCCAGCAGTGTGACTAGCGGATACACAGATACGCAGTATTTT	few	15	TRBD2	TRBV9	TRBJ2-3